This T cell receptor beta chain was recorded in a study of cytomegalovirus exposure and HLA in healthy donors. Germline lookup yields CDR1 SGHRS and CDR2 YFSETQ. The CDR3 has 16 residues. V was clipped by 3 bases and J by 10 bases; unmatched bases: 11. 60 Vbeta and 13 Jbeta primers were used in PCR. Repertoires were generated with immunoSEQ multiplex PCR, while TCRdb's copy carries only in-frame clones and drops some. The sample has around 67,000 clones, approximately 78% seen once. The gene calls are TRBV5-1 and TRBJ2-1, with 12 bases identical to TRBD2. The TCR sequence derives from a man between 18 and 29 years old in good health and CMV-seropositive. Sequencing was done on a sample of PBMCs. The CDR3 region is CASSSRTSGVQGEQFF. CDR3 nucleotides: TGCGCCAGCAGCTCTAGGACTAGCGGGGTCCAGGGGGAGCAGTTCTTC.